The 30 T cell receptor beta chains below all came from one sample that was sequenced in a study of blood T cells in healthy people across ages. Sample-barcoded 5' priming and a J-beta primer mix drove a second PCR of about 6 to 12 cycles. TCRdb used MiXCR to reprocess the 5' RACE reads, holding one entry per CDR3 protein. The profile shows 1.5 million to 2 million distinct CDR3 sequences, 40% to 55% of them singletons. Sequences were obtained from blood. Every receptor here comes from a woman in her thirties or forties in good health.

The chain has TRBV5-1 and TRBJ1-2, with D perhaps TRBD1 (5 bases). The CDR3 has 14 residues. Trimming left V 3 bases short and J 5 bases short, with 14 bases between. Germline CDR1 and CDR2: SGHRS and YFSETQ. CDR3 in amino acids: CASSYAGTLYGYTF. The CDR3 bases are TGCGCCAGCAGCTACGCCGGGACGCTATATGGCTACACCTTC.

This clonotype was counted only a few times. This chain uses TRBV20-1 with TRBJ2-1; TRBD1 matches 9 bases. The V gene's germline CDR1 is DFQATT and CDR2 SNEGSKA (reference sequence). The CDR3 totals 14 residues. J was trimmed by 3 bases and V by 3 bases; bases with no gene match: 3. The CDR3 DNA follows: TGCAGTGCTAGTTGGGACAGGGACTACAATGAGCAGTTCTTC. Protein: CSASWDRDYNEQFF.

This clonotype was seen a handful of times. V gene TRBV28 combines with J gene TRBJ2-6, with D hard to call. This CDR3 is built from 15 residues. Germline CDR1 and CDR2: MDHEN and SYDVKM. V was clipped by 8 bases and J by 1 base, with 12 bases between them. As DNA, the CDR3 is TGTGCCAGCGCCTCGCAGAGGTCTGGGGCCAACGTCCTGACTTTC. Amino acids: CASASQRSGANVLTF.

The chain combines TRBV5-1 with TRBJ2-1, with TRBD2 matching 11 bases. The CDR3 has 15 amino acids. Losses at the gene ends were 2 bases for V and 5 bases for J; bases not matched to a gene: 3. Germline V lookup: CDR1 SGHRS, CDR2 YFSETQ. The CDR3 region has the DNA TGCGCCAGCAGCTTCATAGCGGGGGGGAACAATGAGCAGTTCTTC. Translating gives CASSFIAGGNNEQFF.

The genes are TRBV29-1 and TRBJ2-3; 12 bases line up with TRBD2. Germline lookup yields CDR1 SQVTM and CDR2 ANQGSEA. The CDR3 totals 16 residues. With V trimmed by 6 bases and J by 4 bases, 11 bases remained unmatched. The CDR3 sequence is CSVSSGGAIVADTQYF. The CDR3 bases are TGCAGCGTATCTAGCGGGGGGGCCATTGTGGCAGATACGCAGTATTTT.

The rearrangement joins TRBV3-1 to TRBJ1-2, with D perhaps matching TRBD1 (6 bases). The germline V gene encodes CDR1 LGHDT and CDR2 YNNKEL (reference sequence). Trimming pared 1 base from V and 6 bases from J, leaving 15 bases between. The CDR3 contains 15 residues. CDR3 loop: CASSQGGGGADGYTF. The CDR3 nucleotides are TGTGCCAGCAGCCAAGGGGGTGGGGGGGCGGATGGCTACACCTTC. The complete variable domain, with remaining parts taken from reference TRBV3-1 and TRBJ1-2, reads DTAVSQTPKYLVTQMGNDKSIKCEQNLGHDTMYWYKQDSKKFLKIMFSYNNKELIINETVPNRFSPKSPDKAHLNLHINSLELGDSAVYFCASSQGGGGADGYTFGSGTRLTVV.

The sample holds one count of this clonotype. V and J are TRBV20-1 and TRBJ2-3, with TRBD2 matching 14 bases. Germline CDR1 DFQATT, CDR2 SNEGSKA (reference sequence). This CDR3 contains 17 residues. The trim removed 5 bases at V and 7 bases at J, leaving 14 bases unmatched. CDR3 in amino acids: CSASGTSGGKTLYTQYF. The CDR3 DNA follows: TGCAGTGCTTCCGGGACTAGCGGGGGAAAAACCCTATATACGCAGTATTTT.

This chain links TRBV11-2 with TRBJ2-5; weak D call: TRBD2 (5 bases). From germline, CDR1 is SGHAT and CDR2 FQNNGV. The CDR3 spans 16 residues. V was trimmed by 0 bases and J by 5 bases, leaving 16 bases between them. CDR3 loop: CASSLDFRASSETQYF. In DNA, the CDR3 is TGTGCCAGCAGCTTAGATTTTAGGGCTAGCTCGGAGACCCAGTACTTC.

The J gene is TRBJ1-6, the V gene TRBV5-1; maybe TRBD1 (5 bases). The CDR3 totals 17 residues. Germline assignment: CDR1 SGHRS and CDR2 YFSETQ. Trimming stripped 4 bases from V and 0 bases from J, with 14 bases between. CDR3 amino acids: CASSAGQGSSYNSPLHF. As DNA, the CDR3 is TGCGCCAGCAGCGCCGGACAAGGGAGCTCCTATAATTCACCCCTCCACTTT.

The CDR3 reads CASSQEHRGHPQIQYF. In DNA, the CDR3 is TGCGCCAGCAGCCAAGAACACAGGGGGCATCCTCAAATTCAGTACTTC. The V gene is TRBV4-3, the J gene TRBJ2-4; 9 bases fit TRBD1. CDR3 length: 16 amino acids. Germline V gene lookup returns CDR1 LGHNA and CDR2 YSLEER. J gave up 10 bases and V 0 bases, and 10 bases lay outside the gene matches.

The chain combines TRBV24-1 with TRBJ2-3, with D maybe TRBD2 (6 bases). Trimming left V 6 bases short and J 3 bases short, with 12 bases between. The CDR3 totals 14 residues. From germline, CDR1 is KGHDR and CDR2 SFDVKD. CDR3 DNA: TGTGCCACCAGTTTCGGGGGTCGGACAGATACGCAGTATTTT. Translating gives CATSFGGRTDTQYF.

This chain uses TRBV7-9 with TRBJ2-1; D perhaps matches TRBD1 (5 bases). The CDR3 has 12 amino acids. CDR1 and CDR2 (germline): SEHNR, FQNEAQ (reference sequence). Trimming removed 8 bases from V and 6 bases from J, with 11 bases in between. The DNA of the CDR3 is TGTGCCAGCCATGGGGCTTCCAATGAGCAGTTCTTC. Its protein product is CASHGASNEQFF.

The CDR3 DNA reads TGTGCCAGCAGTTACCAATCCGGACAGGGGGTTTTAGGGGAGACCCAGTACTTC. This encodes CASSYQSGQGVLGETQYF. V usage is TRBV6-2 or TRBV6-3 and J usage is TRBJ2-7, with TRBD1 identical over 10 bases. The DNA end is a closer match to TRBJ2-5, so the J assignment may be wrong. This CDR3 spans 18 amino acids. Germline CDR1 reads MNHEY; CDR2 reads SVGEGT.

This clonotype has just a few counts. V and J are TRBV29-1 and TRBJ1-2; 9 bases map to TRBD1. The CDR3 contains 15 residues. The germline V gene has CDR1 SQVTM and CDR2 ANQGSEA. V was clipped by 4 bases and J by 4 bases; unmatched bases: 10. In DNA form, the CDR3 reads TGCAGCGTTGGCGGAGGGGGACAGGGTCCCTATGGCTACACCTTC. Translating gives CSVGGGGQGPYGYTF.

The gene calls are TRBV4-1 and TRBJ2-1; 9 nucleotides align to TRBD1. This CDR3 is 16 amino acids long. CDR1 is MGHRA and CDR2 is YSYEKL in the germline V gene. The ends lost 1 base at V and 5 bases at J; junction bases unmatched: 6. In DNA form, the CDR3 reads TGCGCCAGCAGCCAAGCAGCCGGGACAGGGAACAATGAGCAGTTCTTC. Its translation is CASSQAAGTGNNEQFF.

This chain links TRBV5-6 with TRBJ1-2, with no clear D. CDR1 and CDR2 from the germline V gene are SGHDT and YYEEEE. V was trimmed by 1 base and J by 4 bases, leaving 17 bases between them. The CDR3 extends over 16 amino acids. In DNA form, the CDR3 reads TGTGCCAGCAGCTTGATGATAGATCAGCGGACCTATGGCTACACCTTC. Amino acids: CASSLMIDQRTYGYTF.

V and J are TRBV12-3 or TRBV12-4 and TRBJ2-7; 12 bases fit TRBD2. The CDR3 is made up of 17 amino acids. V dropped 11 bases and J dropped 7; count of bases not matched to a gene: 21. The DNA for the CDR3 is TGTGCCTCCCCATTGTCTAGCGGGGGGGGTTCCTACAATGAGCAGTACTTC. Translation: CASPLSSGGGSYNEQYF.

This clonotype was detected only a few times. The rearrangement links TRBV25-1 to TRBJ1-2; D is uncertain. The CDR3 sequence is 14 residues long. The germline V gene encodes CDR1 MGHDK and CDR2 SYGVNS. The V and J ends lost 3 bases and 0 bases respectively, with 8 bases between them. The CDR3 sequence: CASSDSKTNYGYTF. The CDR3 region has the DNA TGTGCCAGCAGTGATTCTAAGACTAACTATGGCTACACCTTC.

A note on this clonotype: The conserved phenylalanine or tryptophan is not found at the CDR3 terminus, so this likely reflects a read error. The chain couples TRBV5-5 to TRBJ2-5, with D possibly matching TRBD1 (6 bases). V was clipped by 0 bases and J by 2 bases, with 11 bases between them. Germline lookup yields CDR1 SGHKS and CDR2 YYEKEE (reference sequence). CDR3 length: 15 residues. The CDR3 region is CASSLAVTGQETQYI. The CDR3 DNA follows: TGTGCCAGCAGCTTGGCCGTGACAGGTCAAGAGACCCAGTACATC.

The chain recombines TRBV27 with TRBJ1-6; D is undetermined. CDR1 MNHEY and CDR2 SMNVEV come from the germline V gene (reference sequence). The CDR3 totals 13 residues. Between the trimmed V and J ends, which lost 8 bases and 0 bases, there was a span of 5 bases. The CDR3 DNA reads as TGTGCCAGCTGTCGCTCCTATAATTCACCCCTCCACTTT. It codes for CASCRSYNSPLHF.

V is TRBV5-1 and J is TRBJ2-3, with D possibly matching TRBD1 (6 bases). This CDR3 is built from 15 residues. Trimming shortened V by 4 bases and J by 2 bases, and 14 bases separated the two germline ends. CDR1 and CDR2 from the germline V gene are SGHRS and YFSETQ. CDR3 loop: CASSLQGMNTDTQYF. The DNA of the CDR3 is TGCGCCAGCAGCCTTCAGGGGATGAACACAGATACGCAGTATTTT.

This clonotype was counted a few times. V usage is TRBV20-1 and J usage is TRBJ2-5; 8 bases are shared with TRBD1. The CDR3 is 13 residues long. V lost 2 bases, J lost 5 bases, and 4 bases stayed unmatched. CDR1 and CDR2 from the germline V gene are DFQATT and SNEGSKA (reference sequence). The CDR3: CSARRTGRETQYF. The CDR3 DNA follows: TGCAGTGCTAGACGGACAGGGCGCGAGACCCAGTACTTC.

V is TRBV7-6 and J is TRBJ2-7; D tentatively reads TRBD1 or TRBD2 (6 bases each). Trimming shortened V by 1 base and J by 7 bases, and 17 bases separated the two germline ends. Germline loops: CDR1 SGHVS, CDR2 FNYEAQ. This CDR3 has 15 amino acids. CDR3 coding DNA: TGTGCCAGCAGCTTAGTAGGGGGGTTAAACAATGAGCAGTACTTC. Translated, it gives CASSLVGGLNNEQYF.

The gene calls are TRBV4-3 and TRBJ2-1, with 9 bases that match TRBD2. After removal of 1 base from V and 3 bases from J, the junction contained 13 bases not matched to a gene. This CDR3 spans 19 amino acids. CDR1 and CDR2 (germline): LGHNA, YSLEER. Here the CDR3 reads CASSQVSGSSGAYYNEQFF. In DNA form, the CDR3 reads TGCGCCAGCAGCCAAGTGAGTGGGTCTAGCGGGGCTTACTACAATGAGCAGTTCTTC.

The chain carries TRBV24-1 and TRBJ1-6; perhaps TRBD1 as D (6 bases). The CDR3 is made up of 14 amino acids. With 6 bases removed from V and 5 bases from J, the gap between germline ends came to 10 bases. In germline, CDR1 is KGHDR, CDR2 SFDVKD. The CDR3 region is CATSQRGNNSPLHF. DNA of the CDR3: TGTGCCACCAGTCAGAGGGGGAATAATTCACCCCTCCACTTT.

This clonotype was observed a few times. CDR3 in amino acids: CASSLAGPGKSNYGYTF. The CDR3 DNA reads as TGTGCCAGCAGCTTGGCAGGTCCAGGGAAGTCGAACTATGGCTACACCTTC. The chain links TRBV5-6 to TRBJ1-2, with D possibly TRBD1 on 5 matching bases. Looked up from germline, CDR1 is SGHDT and CDR2 is YYEEEE. The CDR3 totals 17 residues. V shed 0 bases and J shed 2 bases, with 17 bases lying between them.

The chain carries TRBV7-9 and TRBJ1-4; no firm D call. V lost 7 bases, J lost 8 bases, and 14 bases lay in between. Germline values: CDR1 SEHNR, CDR2 FQNEAQ (reference sequence). This CDR3 is 13 amino acids long. CDR3 region: CASTRKFEEKLFF. CDR3 DNA: TGTGCCAGCACCAGGAAGTTTGAAGAAAAACTGTTTTTT.

This clonotype was picked up many times. J is TRBJ2-7 and V is TRBV7-9; possible D gene TRBD2, 5 bases. The germline gives CDR1 SEHNR, CDR2 FQNEAQ (reference sequence). Trimming shortened V by 6 bases and J by 7 bases, and 13 bases separated the two germline ends. There are 12 residues in the CDR3. CDR3 loop: CASSLGGLEQYF. CDR3 bases: TGTGCCAGCAGTTTGGGCGGGCTTGAGCAGTACTTC.

Of note for this clonotype: Germline and junction disagree at one end, which may indicate a read error. V usage is TRBV13 and J usage is TRBJ1-2, with TRBD1 as a possible D gene (5 bases). CDR1 is PRHDT, CDR2 FYEKMQ, per germline (reference sequence). CDR3 size: 17 residues. CDR3 DNA: TGCGCCAGCCTCTCGAGGGGCAGGGAAACGGAACTTTATGGCTACACCTTC. It encodes CASLSRGRETELYGYTF.

This clonotype was recorded only once. The J gene is TRBJ2-7, the V gene TRBV11-2, with D unresolved. The J call is doubtful: the DNA matches TRBJ2-5 better. Germline CDR1 is SGHAT and CDR2 is FQNNGV. There are 14 residues in the CDR3. The CDR3 spells CASSLGIGRETQYF. As DNA, the CDR3 is TGTGCCAGCAGCTTAGGGATTGGAAGGGAGACCCAGTACTTC.